This TCR beta chain was sequenced during a study of cytomegalovirus exposure and HLA in healthy donors. The table came from immunoSEQ multiplex PCR; TCRdb's copy has only in-frame clones and leaves some out. This sample has 45,000 to 70,000 clones; roughly 93% occur once, and the top ten carry roughly 5.8%. Germline lookup yields CDR1 SGHNT and CDR2 YENEEA. This CDR3 is built from 13 residues. The trim removed 5 bases at V and 5 bases at J, leaving 5 bases unmatched. This TCR was sampled from a woman aged 18-30 years in good health and CMV-seronegative. Sequenced material: PBMCs. V and J are TRBV11-3 and TRBJ1-1, with 7 bases fitting TRBD1. The CDR3 coding sequence is TGTGCCAGCAGCGAGGACAGGAGGACTGAAGCTTTCTTT. Translated: CASSEDRRTEAFF.